This T cell receptor (beta chain) is drawn from a study of cytomegalovirus exposure and HLA in healthy donors. The CDR3 length is 16 residues. 60 Vbeta and 13 Jbeta primers were used in PCR. Assay: immunoSEQ multiplex PCR; the TCRdb copy retains only in-frame clones and omits some. The sample has 40,000 to 55,000 clones, and its top ten clones hold about 6%. This sequence was found in a male donor in good health and CMV-seropositive. The J gene is TRBJ2-1, the V gene TRBV21-1; the table's TRBD2 call for D was not verified on the DNA. TRBV21-1 represents a pseudogene. Source material: PBMCs. The CDR3 here is CASTRTSGGAFDEQFF. As DNA, the CDR3 is TGTGCCAGCACCAGGACTAGCGGGGGGGCCTTTGATGAGCAGTTCTTC.